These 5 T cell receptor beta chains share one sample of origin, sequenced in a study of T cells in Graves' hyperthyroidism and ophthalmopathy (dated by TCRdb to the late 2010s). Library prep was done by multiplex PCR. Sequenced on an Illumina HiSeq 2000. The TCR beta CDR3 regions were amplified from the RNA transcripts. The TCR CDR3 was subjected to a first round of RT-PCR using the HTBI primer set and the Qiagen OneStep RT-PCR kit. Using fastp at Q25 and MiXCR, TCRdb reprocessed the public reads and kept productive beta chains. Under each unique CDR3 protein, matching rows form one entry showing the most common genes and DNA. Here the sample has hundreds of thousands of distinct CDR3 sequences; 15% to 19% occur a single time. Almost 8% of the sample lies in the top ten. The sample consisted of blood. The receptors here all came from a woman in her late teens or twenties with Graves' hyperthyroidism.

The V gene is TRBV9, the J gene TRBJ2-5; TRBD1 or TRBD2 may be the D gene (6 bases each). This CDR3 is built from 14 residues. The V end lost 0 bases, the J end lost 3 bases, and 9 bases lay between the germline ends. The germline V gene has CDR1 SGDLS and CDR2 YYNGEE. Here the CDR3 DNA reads TGTGCCAGCAGCGTAGGGGGGGCCGAAGAGACCCAGTACTTC. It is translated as CASSVGGAEETQYF.

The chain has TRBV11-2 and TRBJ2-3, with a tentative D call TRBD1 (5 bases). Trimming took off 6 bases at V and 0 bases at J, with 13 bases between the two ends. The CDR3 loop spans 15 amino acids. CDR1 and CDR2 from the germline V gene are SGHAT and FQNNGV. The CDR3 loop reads CASRDWGSSTDTQYF. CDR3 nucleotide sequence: TGTGCCAGCAGAGATTGGGGCTCGAGCACAGATACGCAGTATTTT.

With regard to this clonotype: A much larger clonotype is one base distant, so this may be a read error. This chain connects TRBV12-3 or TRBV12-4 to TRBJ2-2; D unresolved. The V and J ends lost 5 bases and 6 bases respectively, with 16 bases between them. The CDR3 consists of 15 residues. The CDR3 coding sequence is TGTGCCAGCAGTAACCTAGACTCGGACGCCGGGGAGCTGTTTTTT. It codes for CASSNLDSDAGELFF.

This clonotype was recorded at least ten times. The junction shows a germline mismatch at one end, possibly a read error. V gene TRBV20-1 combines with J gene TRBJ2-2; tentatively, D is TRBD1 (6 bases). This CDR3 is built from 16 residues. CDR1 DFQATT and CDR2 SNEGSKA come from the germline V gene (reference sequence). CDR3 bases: TGCAGTGCTAGAGATATCGATAGCAGGGACACCGGGAAGCTGTTTTTT. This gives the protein CSARDIDSRDTGKLFF.

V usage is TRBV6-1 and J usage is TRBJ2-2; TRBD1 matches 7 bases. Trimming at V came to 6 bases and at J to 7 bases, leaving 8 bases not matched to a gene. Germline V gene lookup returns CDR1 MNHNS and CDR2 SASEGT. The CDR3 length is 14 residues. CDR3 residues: CASRPTGSGGELFF. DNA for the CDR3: TGTGCCAGCAGGCCGACAGGGTCCGGCGGGGAGCTGTTTTTT.